These T cell receptor beta chains were read from a single sample in a study of graft-versus-host responses after intestinal transplantation. For these TCRs, the target antigens are not known. Only in-frame clones appear in the TCRdb table, and some are missing; sequencing was by immunoSEQ multiplex PCR. Here the sample spans nearly 95,000 clones, roughly 91% being singletons. Material: unstimulated CD8+ T cells sorted from spleen or lymph node cells, obtained before intestinal transplant. Receptors were obtained from a human donor who received an intestinal transplant. CDR3s include the opening cysteine and the closing phenylalanine or tryptophan.

v_call | cdr3_aa
TRBV11-2 | CASSLGSGEAFF
TRBV9 | CASSFGTGGTEAFF
TRBV27 | CASRPGQSSYEQYF
TRBV25-1 | CASSGPGQHNEQFF
TRBV6-1 | CASTLIRRGTGELFF
TRBV2 | CASSATVTYEQYF
TRBV5-6 | CASSIGAPYEQYF
TRBV9 | CASSVGGGVTGELFF
TRBV9 | CASSVGLEGADTQYF
TRBV15 | CATRTLSEPNTEAFF
TRBV19 | CASSIRDSYEQYF
TRBV19 | CASSSERGGSRKEYF
TRBV7-6 | CASTIPPEEQYF
TRBV4-3 | CASSHGTGFDEQYF
TRBV14 | CASSQEMGTGGILNTEAFF
TRBV7-9 | CASRGSNTGQAGTEAFF
TRBV27 | CASAYRPSYEQYF
TRBV11-2 | CASSSPIAGGTYEQYF
TRBV27 | CASTPRAGTPASNEQFF
TRBV5-4 | CASSSDRGRDTDTQYF
TRBV13 | CASSLLLTSGEEQFF
TRBV4-3 | CASSQTGGTDTQYF
TRBV9 | CASSPTGTPIYEQYF
TRBV11-2 | CASSFGVTYEQYF
TRBV27 | CASSSVVESGANVLTF
TRBV18 | CASSTFQMNTEAFF
TRBV30 | CAWSVGRVYEQYF
TRBV4-3 | CASSQGRFNEQFF
TRBV30 | CAWSAAGNEQFF
TRBV7-8 | CASSLARGSNTEAFF
TRBV5-6 | CASSLGDAYIEGLGAQYF
TRBV7-6 | CASSLAGGVRDEQYF
TRBV6-5 | CASSYARASSYEQYF
TRBV5-1 | CASSPSRDRGPTEAFF
TRBV19 | CASSIWTGSNQPQHF
TRBV10-3 | CAISGGEANTEAFF
TRBV7-8 | CASSTLQGAINQPQHF
TRBV27 | CASSLARNTEAFF
TRBV29-1 | CSVEHAYRTYGYTF
TRBV14 | CASSLSQNTEAFF
TRBV6-5 | CASSYVRLKYNSPLHF
TRBV6-5 | CASSGTSASYEQYF
TRBV29-1 | CSVEASGTGHYEQYF
TRBV9 | CASSVGGEAYGYTF
TRBV7-6 | CASSYSSGGSYNEQFF
TRBV5-6 | CASSLGLGAEQYF
TRBV27 | CASTPREDLLNTEAFF
TRBV15 | CATSSSGAEAFF
TRBV5-1 | CASSLAANGVSYEQYF